A single sample gave rise to the 18 T cell receptor beta chains below, sequenced in a study of shared clonotypes between healthy human individuals. Cells designated naive CD8 were CD45RO-negative and were positively selected for CCR7, with terminally differentiated effector memory CD45RA+ cells excluded. The data were produced by immunoSEQ multiplex PCR, yet TCRdb's version contains in-frame clones alone and is incomplete. The data show millions of clones, approximately 94% seen once. Material: naive CD8+ T cells sorted from blood. The receptor set was obtained from a man aged 18 to 30 in good health.

This clone was seen a single time. This chain connects TRBV9 to TRBJ2-1; TRBD2 matches 11 bases. Trimming removed 4 bases from V and 7 bases from J; junction bases left unmatched: 4. The CDR3 runs 14 residues. CDR1 is SGDLS, CDR2 YYNGEE, per germline. CDR3 loop: CASSIAGGSNEQFF. In DNA, the CDR3 is TGTGCCAGCAGCATAGCGGGAGGGTCGAATGAGCAGTTCTTC.

The chain couples TRBV28 to TRBJ2-7; D is perhaps TRBD1 (5 bases). Germline assignment: CDR1 MDHEN and CDR2 SYDVKM. This CDR3 region has 13 residues. The V end was cut by 5 bases, the J end by 3 bases, with 11 bases between. CDR3 sequence reads: CASSIQVNYEQYF. The CDR3 DNA sequence: TGTGCCAGCAGTATACAGGTGAACTACGAGCAGTACTTC.

The V gene is TRBV28, the J gene TRBJ1-6; D may be TRBD1 (5 bases). The ends were cut back, 1 base at V and 4 bases at J, with 14 bases in the middle. This CDR3 spans 17 amino acids. Germline V gives CDR1 MDHEN, CDR2 SYDVKM. The CDR3 here is CASSLSPGVGYNSPLHF. CDR3 in DNA: TGTGCCAGCAGTTTATCCCCGGGGGTGGGTTATAATTCACCCCTCCACTTT.

The chain joins TRBV6-1 to TRBJ2-7; a possible D gene is TRBD1 (6 bases). The V end was cut by 5 bases, the J end by 4 bases, with 15 bases between. Germline values: CDR1 MNHNS, CDR2 SASEGT. The CDR3 contains 14 residues. CDR3 in DNA: TGTGCCAGCAGTCTACAATTTCAGGGGTACGAGCAGTACTTC. It yields the protein CASSLQFQGYEQYF.

To note about this clone: Other DNA variants within this sample encode the same CDR3. The rearrangement links TRBV6-5 to TRBJ1-5, with D possibly being TRBD1 (5 bases). Germline CDR1 reads MNHEY; CDR2 reads SVGAGI. There are 13 residues in the CDR3. Trimming took 6 bases from V and 1 from J, leaving 7 bases between them. The CDR3 spells CASSRDSNQPQHF. The CDR3 nucleotides are TGTGCCAGCAGCCGGGACAGCAATCAGCCCCAGCATTTT.

The chain uses TRBV27 and TRBJ2-1; D is ambiguous. V lost 7 bases, J lost 3 bases, and 10 bases lay in between. Germline V gives CDR1 MNHEY, CDR2 SMNVEV (reference sequence). This CDR3 is built from 13 residues. The CDR3 is CASTGPDYNEQFF. The CDR3 DNA sequence: TGTGCCAGCACAGGTCCCGACTACAATGAGCAGTTCTTC.

This clone was picked up one time. V usage is TRBV7-6 and J usage is TRBJ2-7; no clear D gene. CDR1 is SGHVS and CDR2 is FNYEAQ in the germline V gene. The CDR3 spans 14 residues. Trimming stripped 4 bases from V and 2 bases from J, with 12 bases between. CDR3 loop: CASSSTLTAYEQYF. The DNA for the CDR3 is TGTGCCAGCAGCTCGACCCTTACGGCCTACGAGCAGTACTTC.

The V and J genes are TRBV29-1 and TRBJ2-1; unclear D gene. V lost 3 bases, J lost 3 bases, and 9 bases lay in between. Looked up from germline, CDR1 is SQVTM and CDR2 is ANQGSEA. This CDR3 has 13 residues. The CDR3 sequence: CSVEESNYNEQFF. CDR3 nucleotide sequence: TGCAGCGTTGAGGAATCGAACTACAATGAGCAGTTCTTC.

This clone was counted once. The rearrangement uses TRBV19 and TRBJ1-2; D uncertain. Germline V gives CDR1 LNHDA, CDR2 SQIVND (reference sequence). CDR3 length: 14 amino acids. The germline V and J ends were trimmed by 3 bases and 7 bases, with 15 bases remaining between them. CDR3 sequence reads: CASSIRGQMGGYTF. The CDR3 coding sequence is TGTGCCAGTAGTATCAGAGGGCAGATGGGTGGCTACACCTTC.

As regards this clone: In the same sample, other DNA sequences code for this CDR3. The chain recombines TRBV28 with TRBJ2-2; D remains ambiguous. V lost 4 bases, J lost 0 bases, and 6 bases lay in between. Germline CDR1 and CDR2: MDHEN and SYDVKM. This CDR3 contains 14 residues. Written as DNA, the CDR3 is TGTGCCAGCAGTTCAGTCTCGAACACCGGGGAGCTGTTTTTT. Translation: CASSSVSNTGELFF. Full variable domain (outside the CDR3, taken from reference TRBV28 and TRBJ2-2): DVKVTQSSRYLVKRTGEKVFLECVQDMDHENMFWYRQDPGLGLRLIYFSYDVKMKEKGDIPEGYSVSREKKERFSLILESASTNQTSMYLCASSSVSNTGELFFGEGSRLTVL.

The gene calls are TRBV7-6 and TRBJ2-1; the D is unclear. The CDR3 loop spans 14 amino acids. CDR1 and CDR2 from the germline V gene are SGHVS and FNYEAQ. Trimming removed 3 bases at V and 0 bases at J, with 6 bases between. Here the CDR3 DNA reads TGTGCCAGCAGCTTGTCGGCCTCCTACAATGAGCAGTTCTTC. Translating gives CASSLSASYNEQFF. The whole variable domain, remainder taken from reference TRBV7-6 and TRBJ2-1, is GAGVSQSPRYKVTKRGQDVALRCDPISGHVSLYWYRQALGQGPEFLTYFNYEAQQDKSGLPNDRFSAERPEGSISTLTIQRTEQRDSAMYRCASSLSASYNEQFFGPGTRLTVL.

The J gene is TRBJ2-5, the V gene TRBV4-1; D gene ambiguous. Germline V gene sequence: CDR1 MGHRA, CDR2 YSYEKL. This CDR3 has 13 residues. V lost 0 bases and J 5 bases, leaving 7 bases between the germline ends. The CDR3 spells CASSQDLWETQYF. The CDR3 region has the DNA TGCGCCAGCAGCCAAGATTTGTGGGAGACCCAGTACTTC.

The rearrangement uses TRBV15 and TRBJ2-7; the match to TRBD2 covers 8 bases. V lost 0 bases and J lost 4; bases outside the gene matches: 8. CDR1 LNHNV and CDR2 YYDKDF come from the germline V gene (reference sequence). The CDR3 extends over 16 amino acids. CDR3 in amino acids: CATSRDKAGEGYEQYF. CDR3 sequence (DNA): TGTGCCACCAGCAGAGATAAAGCGGGAGAGGGGTACGAGCAGTACTTC. Drawing the rest from reference TRBV15 and TRBJ2-7, the complete variable domain is DAMVIQNPRYQVTQFGKPVTLSCSQTLNHNVMYWYQQKSSQAPKLLFHYYDKDFNNEADTPDNFQSRRPNTSFCFLDIRSPGLGDTAMYLCATSRDKAGEGYEQYFGPGTRLTVT.

V gene TRBV5-4 combines with J gene TRBJ1-1; no reliable D call. V shed 4 bases and J shed 3 bases, with 10 bases lying between them. The CDR3 length is 13 residues. Looked up from germline, CDR1 is SGHNT and CDR2 is YYREEE (reference sequence). The CDR3 protein is CASSPGYDTEAFF. The CDR3 DNA reads as TGTGCCAGCAGCCCGGGATACGACACTGAAGCTTTCTTT.

The chain employs TRBV28 and TRBJ2-4; a possible D gene is TRBD1 (6 bases). This CDR3 contains 12 residues. Germline CDR1 MDHEN, CDR2 SYDVKM. V gave up 4 bases and J gave up 7 bases, with 8 bases separating them. In nucleotides, the CDR3 is TGTGCCAGCAGTTCCCAGGGGAACATTCAGTACTTC. Translating gives CASSSQGNIQYF.

As to this clone: Other DNA sequences in this sample translate to the same CDR3. The genes are TRBV18 and TRBJ2-7; D gene unclear. The CDR3 is 13 amino acids. From germline, CDR1 is KGHSH and CDR2 LQKENI. The V end lost 2 bases, the J end lost 2 bases, and 7 bases lay between the germline ends. The CDR3 loop reads CASSPGVAYEQYF. In DNA, the CDR3 is TGTGCCAGCTCACCAGGAGTAGCCTACGAGCAGTACTTC.

This chain uses TRBV27 with TRBJ1-5, with 10 bases that match TRBD1. This CDR3 has 15 residues. The V and J ends lost 2 bases and 5 bases, in that order; junction bases with no gene match: 3. CDR1 and CDR2 (germline): MNHEY, SMNVEV (reference sequence). The CDR3 sequence: CASSLGTGADQPQHF. The CDR3, as DNA: TGTGCCAGCAGTTTAGGGACAGGGGCCGATCAGCCCCAGCATTTT.

This chain links TRBV19 with TRBJ2-1, with D perhaps matching TRBD2 (6 bases). Germline CDR1 and CDR2: LNHDA and SQIVND (reference sequence). This CDR3 spans 13 amino acids. Between the trimmed V and J ends, which lost 3 bases and 8 bases, there was a span of 11 bases. The CDR3 DNA follows: TGTGCCAGTAGTATCACTAGCATTTATGAGCAGTTCTTC. Translated, it gives CASSITSIYEQFF.